Sequencing of this TCR beta chain was carried out in a study of T cells in localized non-small cell lung cancer. The table came from immunoSEQ multiplex PCR; TCRdb's copy has only in-frame clones and leaves some out. The sample carries around 50,000 clones, around 90% recorded once. Regarding the study as a whole: It was uninvolved adjacent lung that showed the highest T cell clonality, exceeding tumor. When the top 100 tumor clones were examined, a median around 58 of them also appeared in the adjacent lung, which was paired and uninvolved.

Germline-derived CDR1 and CDR2 are KGHSH and LQKENI. The CDR3 is 16 residues long. Trimming stripped 4 bases from V and 7 bases from J, with 22 bases between. Worth noting for this clone: Antigen specificity is unknown.

The source is a female donor with stage II lung adenocarcinoma. The source was PBMCs, collected before any cancer treatment. V usage is TRBV18 and J usage is TRBJ1-1, with D perhaps TRBD1 (6 bases). This chain's CDR3 is CASSLTRGGGNGEAFF. CDR3 coding DNA: TGTGCCAGCTCACTTACACGGGGAGGGGGGAACGGTGAAGCTTTCTTT. Using reference TRBV18 and TRBJ1-1 for the parts outside the CDR3, the full variable domain is NAGVMQNPRHLVRRRGQEARLRCSPMKGHSHVYWYRQLPEEGLKFMVYLQKENIIDESGMPKERFSAEFPKEGPSILRIQQVVRGDSAAYFCASSLTRGGGNGEAFFGQGTRLTVV.